There are a few counts of the clone carrying this T cell receptor (beta chain). Antigen unknown. The data belong to a study of naive and memory T cell subsets. Study-wide results and caveats: Between naive and memory subsets, TCR abundance power law exponents differed.

CMV status came from CD4+ T cell IFNgamma after overnight CMV lysate stimulation of fresh PBMCs. CD8 T cells were positively selected from what remained after CD4 positive selection. Cells stained for CD3, CD4, CD8, CD45RA, CD27 and viability were sorted into four CD45RA/CD27 subsets. Both TRBC1 and TRBC2 were covered by a beta constant-region primer of two equimolar oligonucleotides. TCRdb ran MiXCR on the UMI-ligation and nested PCR reads and lists one entry per CDR3 protein. The sample lists about 85,000 distinct CDR3 sequences; 13% were seen once. CDR3 length: 12 residues. V was pared by 6 bases and J by 6 bases, with 10 bases between. Per the germline V gene, CDR1 is LGHDT and CDR2 is YNNKEL (reference sequence).

The sequence was obtained from a human donor in good health. The rearrangement links TRBV3-1 to TRBJ2-3, with D unresolved. Sequencing was performed on central memory CD4+ T cells from blood. The CDR3 is CASSPNWDTQYF. The CDR3 nucleotides are TGTGCCAGCAGTCCCAACTGGGATACGCAGTATTTT.